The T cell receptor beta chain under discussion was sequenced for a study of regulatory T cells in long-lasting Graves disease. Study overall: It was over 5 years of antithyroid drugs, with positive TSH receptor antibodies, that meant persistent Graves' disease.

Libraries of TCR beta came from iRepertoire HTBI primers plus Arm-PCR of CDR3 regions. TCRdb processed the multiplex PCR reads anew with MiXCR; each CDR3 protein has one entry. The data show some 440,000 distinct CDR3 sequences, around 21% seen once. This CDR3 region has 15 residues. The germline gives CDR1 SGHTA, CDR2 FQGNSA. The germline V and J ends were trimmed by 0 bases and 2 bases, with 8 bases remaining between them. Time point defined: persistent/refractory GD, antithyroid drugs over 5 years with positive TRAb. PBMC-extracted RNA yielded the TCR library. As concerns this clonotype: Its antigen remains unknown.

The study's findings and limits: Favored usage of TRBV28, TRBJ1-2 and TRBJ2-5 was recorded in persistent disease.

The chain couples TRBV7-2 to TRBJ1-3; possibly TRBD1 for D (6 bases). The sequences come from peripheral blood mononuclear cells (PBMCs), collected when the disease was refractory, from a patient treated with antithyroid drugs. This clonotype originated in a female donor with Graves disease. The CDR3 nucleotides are TGTGCCAGCAGCTTAGCCACAGGGACTGGAAACACCATATATTTT. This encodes CASSLATGTGNTIYF.